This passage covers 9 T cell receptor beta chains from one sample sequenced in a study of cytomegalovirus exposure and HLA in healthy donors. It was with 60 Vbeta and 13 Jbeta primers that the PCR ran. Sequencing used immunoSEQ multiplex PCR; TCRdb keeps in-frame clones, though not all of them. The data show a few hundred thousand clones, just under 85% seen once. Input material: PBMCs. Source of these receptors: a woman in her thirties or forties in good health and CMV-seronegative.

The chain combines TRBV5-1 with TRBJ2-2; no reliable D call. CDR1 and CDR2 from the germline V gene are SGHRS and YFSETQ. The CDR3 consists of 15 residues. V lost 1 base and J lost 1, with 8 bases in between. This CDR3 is CASSLNSMNTGELFF. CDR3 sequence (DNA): TGCGCCAGCAGCTTGAACAGCATGAACACCGGGGAGCTGTTTTTT. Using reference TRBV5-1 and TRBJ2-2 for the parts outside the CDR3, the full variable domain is KAGVTQTPRYLIKTRGQQVTLSCSPISGHRSVSWYQQTPGQGLQFLFEYFSETQRNKGNFPGRFSGRQFSNSRSEMNVSTLELGDSALYLCASSLNSMNTGELFFGEGSRLTVL.

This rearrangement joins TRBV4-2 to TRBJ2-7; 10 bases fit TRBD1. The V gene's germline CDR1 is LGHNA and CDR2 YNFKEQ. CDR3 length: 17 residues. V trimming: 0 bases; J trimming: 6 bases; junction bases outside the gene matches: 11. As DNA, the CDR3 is TGTGCCAGCAGCCAAGATTCCCCCCGGGGACAGGGGTCCGAGCAGTACTTC. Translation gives CASSQDSPRGQGSEQYF.

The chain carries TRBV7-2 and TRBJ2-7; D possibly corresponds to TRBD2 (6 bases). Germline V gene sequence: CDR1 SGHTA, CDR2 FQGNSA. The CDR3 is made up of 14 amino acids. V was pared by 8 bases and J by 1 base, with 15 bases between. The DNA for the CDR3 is TGTGCCAGCGGGGCGGGGCACTCTTCCTACGAGCAGTACTTC. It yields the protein CASGAGHSSYEQYF.

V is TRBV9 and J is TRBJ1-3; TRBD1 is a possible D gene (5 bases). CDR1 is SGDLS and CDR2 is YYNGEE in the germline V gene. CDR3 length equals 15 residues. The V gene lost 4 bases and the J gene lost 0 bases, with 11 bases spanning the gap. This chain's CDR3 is CASSPRTSSGNTIYF. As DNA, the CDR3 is TGTGCCAGCAGCCCACGGACAAGCTCTGGAAACACCATATATTTT. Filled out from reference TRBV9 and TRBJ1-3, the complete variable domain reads DSGVTQTPKHLITATGQRVTLRCSPRSGDLSVYWYQQSLDQGLQFLIQYYNGEERAKGNILERFSAQQFPDLHSELNLSSLELGDSALYFCASSPRTSSGNTIYFGEGSWLTVV.

CDR3 bases: TGCGCCAGCAGCCCGGATGGACAGGGTGTCTACACCTTC. This codes for CASSPDGQGVYTF. The chain recombines TRBV5-1 with TRBJ1-2; 8 positions agree with TRBD1. Trimming cost V 4 bases and J 10 bases; bases outside gene matches: 9. The CDR3 contains 13 residues. Germline V lookup: CDR1 SGHRS, CDR2 YFSETQ.

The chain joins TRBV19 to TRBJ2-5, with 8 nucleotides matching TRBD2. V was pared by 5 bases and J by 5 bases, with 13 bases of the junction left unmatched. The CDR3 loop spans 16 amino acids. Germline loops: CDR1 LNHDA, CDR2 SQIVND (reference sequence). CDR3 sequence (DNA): TGTGCCAGTAGTGCCAGCTGGACTAGCAGGTCTGAGACCCAGTACTTC. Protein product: CASSASWTSRSETQYF. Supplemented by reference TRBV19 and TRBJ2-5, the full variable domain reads DGGITQSPKYLFRKEGQNVTLSCEQNLNHDAMYWYRQDPGQGLRLIYYSQIVNDFQKGDIAEGYSVSREKKESFPLTVTSAQKNPTAFYLCASSASWTSRSETQYFGPGTRLLVL.

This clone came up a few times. CDR3 amino acids: CASSPSLPGANVLTF. CDR3 bases: TGCGCCAGCAGCCCGTCCCTCCCTGGGGCCAACGTCCTGACTTTC. The chain combines TRBV5-1 with TRBJ2-6; the D is unclear. Germline values: CDR1 SGHRS, CDR2 YFSETQ. The V end lost 4 bases, the J end lost 2 bases, and 10 bases lay between the germline ends. CDR3 length equals 15 residues.

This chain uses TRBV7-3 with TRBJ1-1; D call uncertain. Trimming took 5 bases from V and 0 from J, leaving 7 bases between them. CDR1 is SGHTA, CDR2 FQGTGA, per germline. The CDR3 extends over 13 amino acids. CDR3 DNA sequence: TGTGCCAGCAGCCTCGGGATGAACACTGAAGCTTTCTTT. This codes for CASSLGMNTEAFF.

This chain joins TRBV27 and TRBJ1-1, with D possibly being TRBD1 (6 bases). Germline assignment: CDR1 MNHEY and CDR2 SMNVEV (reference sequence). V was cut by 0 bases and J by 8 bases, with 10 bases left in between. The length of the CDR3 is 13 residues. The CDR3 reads CASSLSMGTEAFF. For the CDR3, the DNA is TGTGCCAGCAGTTTATCGATGGGGACAGAAGCTTTCTTT.